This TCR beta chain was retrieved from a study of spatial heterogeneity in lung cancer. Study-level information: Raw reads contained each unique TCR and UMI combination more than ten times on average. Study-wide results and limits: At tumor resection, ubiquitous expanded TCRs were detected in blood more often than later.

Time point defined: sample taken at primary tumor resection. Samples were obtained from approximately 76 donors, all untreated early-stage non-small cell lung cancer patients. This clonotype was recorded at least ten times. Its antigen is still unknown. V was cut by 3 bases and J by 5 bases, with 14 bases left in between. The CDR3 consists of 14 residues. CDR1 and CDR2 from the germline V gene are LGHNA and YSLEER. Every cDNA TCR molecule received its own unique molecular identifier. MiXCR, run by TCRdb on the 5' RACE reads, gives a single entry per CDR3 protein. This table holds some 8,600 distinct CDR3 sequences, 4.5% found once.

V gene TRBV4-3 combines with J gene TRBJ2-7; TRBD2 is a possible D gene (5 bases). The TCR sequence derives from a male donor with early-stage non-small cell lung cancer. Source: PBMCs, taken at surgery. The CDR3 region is CASSQEVRAHEQYF. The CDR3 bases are TGCGCCAGCAGCCAGGAGGTACGGGCCCACGAGCAGTACTTC.